This T cell receptor beta chain was identified in a study of blood T cells in healthy people across ages. Study conclusions and caveats: Higher naive T cell percentage went strongly together with higher TCR beta diversity.

Germline CDR1 and CDR2: SGDLS and YYNGEE. The CDR3 totals 15 residues. Trimming shortened V by 0 bases and J by 2 bases, and 11 bases separated the two germline ends. At least ten counts were recorded for this clonotype. What it recognizes is unknown. Combining a sample-barcoded 5' primer with a J-beta primer mix, a second PCR ran for about 7 to 11 cycles. TCRdb ran MiXCR on the 5' RACE reads and lists one entry per CDR3 protein. The data show around 1,500,000 distinct CDR3 sequences, roughly 27% seen once. The rearrangement uses TRBV9 and TRBJ1-2; maybe TRBD1 (6 bases). This TCR was sampled from a woman aged 25 to 39 in good health. Sequences were obtained from blood. The CDR3 protein is CASSVAEGGNYGYTF. For the CDR3, the DNA is TGTGCCAGCAGCGTAGCGGAGGGGGGCAACTATGGCTACACCTTC.